This T cell receptor (beta chain) is drawn from a study of T cells in Graves' hyperthyroidism and ophthalmopathy. Germline V gene lookup returns CDR1 SGDLS and CDR2 YYNGEE. V lost 0 bases to trimming and J lost 0 bases, with 7 bases between them. The CDR3 has 15 amino acids. In its sample, this clonotype was seen many times. Patients aged 18 to 65 had newly diagnosed hyperthyroidism of under 2 months' duration. Uncontrolled infection, other autoimmune disease, pregnancy or lactation barred patients from enrollment. The diagnostic basis comprised clinical symptoms, serum thyroxine and TRAb, thyroid ultrasound and orbital computed tomography. The sample of blood was obtained at first hyperthyroidism diagnosis (before any ophthalmopathy symptoms). RNA transcripts yielded amplified TCR beta CDR3 regions. An initial round of RT-PCR targeting the TCR CDR3 relied on the HTBI primer set. MiXCR, run by TCRdb on the multiplex PCR reads, gives a single entry per CDR3 protein. The table lists roughly 500,000 distinct CDR3 sequences, approximately 15% of them singletons, with under 7% in the top ten.

The genes are TRBV9 and TRBJ1-3; D uncertain. Sequenced sample: blood. The sequence came from a woman aged 25 to 45 with Graves' hyperthyroidism that later progressed to Graves' ophthalmopathy. The CDR3 region has the DNA TGTGCCAGCAGCGTAGAGCCGAGCTCTGGAAACACCATATATTTT. Its translation is CASSVEPSSGNTIYF. Drawing the rest from reference TRBV9 and TRBJ1-3, the complete variable domain is DSGVTQTPKHLITATGQRVTLRCSPRSGDLSVYWYQQSLDQGLQFLIQYYNGEERAKGNILERFSAQQFPDLHSELNLSSLELGDSALYFCASSVEPSSGNTIYFGEGSWLTVV.